Each of the 22 T cell receptor beta chains below was sequenced from the same sample in a study of blood T cell repertoires in COVID-19 (dated by TCRdb to the early 2020s). Library creation used the immunoSEQ multiplex PCR assay. In TCRdb, the immuneACCESS table is reduced to in-frame sequences with V and J assigned. These tables do not hold every clone; where another copy was compared, an unresolved V gene accounts for under half, and the others remain unexplained. This sample gives under 200,000 clones in total; over 80% of them show up just once. The top ten clonotypes cover 0.9% to 0.95% of the sample. Sequencing was done on a sample of peripheral blood. The receptors here all came from a man aged 55 to 70 with COVID-19, enrolled during active disease.

About this clone itself: At the DNA level, this CDR3 is encoded by other sequences in the same sample as well. V usage is TRBV4-1 and J usage is TRBJ1-5; TRBD1 aligns across 7 bases. The CDR3 length is 17 residues. J lost 0 bases, V lost 0 bases, and 5 bases had no gene match. In germline, CDR1 is MGHRA, CDR2 YSYEKL. The CDR3 sequence is CASSQDRDSYSNQPQHF. The CDR3 DNA sequence: TGCGCCAGCAGCCAAGATCGGGACAGTTATAGCAATCAGCCCCAGCATTTT.

The chain carries TRBV3-1 (or the pseudogene TRBV3-2) and TRBJ2-7, with a possible D match to TRBD2 (6 bases). The CDR3 is 14 residues long. With 0 bases removed from V and 6 bases from J, the gap between germline ends came to 12 bases. The germline CDR1 and CDR2 sequences are LGHDT and YNNKEL (reference sequence). The CDR3 DNA follows: TGTGCCAGCAGCCAAGAACCGGGGGATGGCGAGCAGTACTTC. Translated: CASSQEPGDGEQYF.

The chain recombines TRBV7-9 with TRBJ2-3; possibly TRBD1 for D (5 bases). Germline V gene lookup returns CDR1 SEHNR and CDR2 FQNEAQ (reference sequence). This CDR3 region has 12 residues. The V and J ends lost 5 bases and 5 bases respectively, with 8 bases between them. CDR3 sequence: CASSQQGDTQYF. The CDR3 nucleotides read TGTGCCAGCAGCCAGCAGGGAGATACGCAGTATTTT. Full variable domain (outside the CDR3, taken from reference TRBV7-9 and TRBJ2-3): DTGVSQNPRHKITKRGQNVTFRCDPISEHNRLYWYRQTLGQGPEFLTYFQNEAQLEKSRLLSDRFSAERPKGSFSTLEIQRTEQGDSAMYLCASSQQGDTQYFGPGTRLTVL.

The J gene is TRBJ2-1, the V gene TRBV2, with 11 bases that match TRBD1. CDR3 length: 14 residues. Germline lookup yields CDR1 SNHLY and CDR2 FYNNEI. Trimming at V came to 5 bases and at J to 8 bases, leaving 5 bases not matched to a gene. The CDR3 region is CASSRDRGYDEQFF. The CDR3 bases are TGTGCCAGCAGTCGGGACAGGGGGTATGATGAGCAGTTCTTC.

The V gene is TRBV4-2, the J gene TRBJ2-3, with 9 bases that match TRBD1. With 4 bases clipped from V and 1 base from J, the junction kept 6 bases outside the gene matches. This CDR3 is 16 amino acids long. Germline V gene lookup returns CDR1 LGHNA and CDR2 YNFKEQ. The CDR3 nucleotides read TGTGCCAGCAGCCGAGTCACAGGGGGCCGCACAGATACGCAGTATTTT. Translated: CASSRVTGGRTDTQYF.

This clone was seen a few times. V gene TRBV12-3 or TRBV12-4 combines with J gene TRBJ2-7; a weak D match, TRBD1 (5 bases). Trimming left V 6 bases short and J 4 bases short, with 7 bases between. There are 11 residues in the CDR3. The chain's CDR3 is CASSPGYEQYF. The CDR3 DNA sequence: TGTGCCAGCAGCCCAGGGTACGAGCAGTACTTC.

This sequence joins TRBV19 and TRBJ1-1; 8 positions match TRBD1. V trimming: 9 bases; J trimming: 11 bases; junction bases outside the gene matches: 14. The CDR3 totals 13 residues. Germline CDR1 is LNHDA and CDR2 is SQIVND (reference sequence). The CDR3 reads CASRGSGQGTAFF. In DNA form, the CDR3 reads TGTGCCAGCAGGGGAAGCGGACAGGGAACCGCTTTCTTT.

The chain employs TRBV27 and TRBJ2-7; 8 nucleotides line up with TRBD1. There are 15 residues in the CDR3. Trimming cost V 6 bases and J 5 bases; bases outside gene matches: 12. Germline CDR1 and CDR2: MNHEY and SMNVEV (reference sequence). CDR3 residues: CASRSGTGRINEQYF. The DNA of the CDR3 is TGTGCCAGCAGATCCGGGACAGGTCGTATAAACGAGCAGTACTTC.

The chain couples TRBV6-4 to TRBJ2-1; TRBD2 agrees at 13 bases. CDR3 length: 16 amino acids. The ends lost 6 bases at V and 7 bases at J; junction bases unmatched: 9. CDR1 is MRHNA and CDR2 is SNTAGT in the germline V gene. For the CDR3, the DNA is TGTGCCAGCAGCCGGACTAGCGGGAGAGTAGGGAATGAGCAGTTCTTC. It encodes CASSRTSGRVGNEQFF.

The chain is built from TRBV9 and TRBJ1-1; TRBD1 might be the D (5 bases). V was pared by 0 bases and J by 6 bases, with 12 bases between. Germline CDR1 is SGDLS and CDR2 is YYNGEE. This CDR3 region has 14 residues. CDR3: CASSVAPTGPEAFF. For the CDR3, the DNA is TGTGCCAGCAGCGTAGCTCCAACAGGCCCTGAAGCTTTCTTT.

The rearrangement joins TRBV4-3 to TRBJ1-1, with 9 bases matching TRBD1. CDR1 and CDR2 from the germline V gene are LGHNA and YSLEER. The ends lost 0 bases at V and 5 bases at J; junction bases unmatched: 4. CDR3 length: 15 residues. CDR3 sequence (DNA): TGCGCCAGCAGCCAAGAAGGACAGGGGAGGACTGAAGCTTTCTTT. As protein: CASSQEGQGRTEAFF.

The chain uses TRBV19 and TRBJ1-2, with 10 bases identical to TRBD1. Trimming removed 10 bases from V and 7 bases from J; junction bases left unmatched: 9. Germline V gene data show CDR1 as LNHDA and CDR2 as SQIVND (reference sequence). The CDR3 covers 13 residues. The CDR3 region has the DNA TGTGCCACCAGGGGGACAGGGGTTGTTGGCTACACCTTC. It is translated as CATRGTGVVGYTF.

The rearrangement joins TRBV7-3 to TRBJ1-1; D is perhaps TRBD1 (6 bases). Looked up from germline, CDR1 is SGHTA and CDR2 is FQGTGA. The CDR3 loop spans 14 amino acids. V lost 5 bases and J 1 base, leaving 11 bases between the germline ends. The CDR3, as DNA: TGTGCCAGCAGCCAGGGACACTCGAACACTGAAGCTTTCTTT. This encodes CASSQGHSNTEAFF.

The sample holds a few counts of this clone. V gene TRBV28 combines with J gene TRBJ1-2; a possible D gene is TRBD1 (5 bases). This CDR3 is 14 amino acids long. With 6 bases removed from V and 6 bases from J, the gap between germline ends came to 17 bases. Per the germline V gene, CDR1 is MDHEN and CDR2 is SYDVKM. As DNA, the CDR3 is TGTGCCAGCAGCCAAACAGGCCTCCCTAATGGCTACACCTTC. It yields the protein CASSQTGLPNGYTF.

The V call is TRBV7-2, the J call TRBJ2-7; 10 bases are shared with TRBD2. Looked up from germline, CDR1 is SGHTA and CDR2 is FQGNSA. The length of the CDR3 is 16 residues. The trim removed 1 base at V and 2 bases at J, leaving 5 bases unmatched. CDR3 nucleotide sequence: TGTGCCAGCAGCTTAGTTCCCAGCGGGAGGGCCTACGAGCAGTACTTC. Translation: CASSLVPSGRAYEQYF.

The rearrangement links TRBV6-6 to TRBJ2-3; 9 nucleotides agree with TRBD1. The CDR3 runs 16 residues. Germline-derived CDR1 and CDR2 are MNHNY and SVGAGI (reference sequence). J lost 3 bases, V lost 5 bases, and 9 bases had no gene match. The CDR3: CASSGQQGALTDTQYF. CDR3 sequence (DNA): TGTGCCAGCAGTGGTCAACAGGGGGCGCTAACAGATACGCAGTATTTT.

V and J are TRBV7-9 and TRBJ2-7; 7 positions match TRBD2. The CDR3 loop spans 14 amino acids. Losses at the gene ends were 5 bases for V and 2 bases for J; bases not matched to a gene: 6. In germline, CDR1 is SEHNR, CDR2 FQNEAQ (reference sequence). The CDR3 spells CASSRGENPYEQYF. The CDR3 nucleotides read TGTGCCAGCAGCCGGGGGGAGAATCCCTACGAGCAGTACTTC.

The rearrangement joins TRBV5-1 to TRBJ2-7; 10 nucleotides align to TRBD1. Germline CDR1 is SGHRS and CDR2 is YFSETQ. The CDR3 contains 13 residues. The ends lost 3 bases at V and 6 bases at J; junction bases unmatched: 3. The DNA of the CDR3 is TGCGCCAGCAGCTCCGGGACAGGGGTCGAGCAGTACTTC. It specifies CASSSGTGVEQYF.

This sequence joins TRBV12-5 and TRBJ1-1, with D perhaps TRBD1 (5 bases). There are 11 residues in the CDR3. The V end was cut by 4 bases, the J end by 9 bases, with 9 bases between. The V gene's germline CDR1 is LGHNT and CDR2 FRNRAP. CDR3 bases: TGTGCTAGTGGTTCCGGGACTAAAGCTTTCTTT. Translation gives CASGSGTKAFF.

The chain uses TRBV5-1 and TRBJ2-2; 10 bases are a match to TRBD2. The length of the CDR3 is 17 residues. Germline V gives CDR1 SGHRS, CDR2 YFSETQ. J was trimmed by 0 bases and V by 0 bases; bases with no gene match: 2. Here the CDR3 reads CASSLASGRANTGELFF. The DNA for the CDR3 is TGCGCCAGCAGCTTGGCTAGCGGGAGAGCGAACACCGGGGAGCTGTTTTTT.

The chain joins TRBV20-1 to TRBJ1-2, with TRBD1 identical over 8 bases. V was clipped by 7 bases and J by 7 bases; unmatched bases: 5. This CDR3 comprises 11 residues. Germline V gene sequence: CDR1 DFQATT, CDR2 SNEGSKA (reference sequence). The CDR3 DNA is TGCAGTGGACAGGGGACCTCTGGCTACACCTTC. Translated: CSGQGTSGYTF.

The CDR3 sequence: CASSAAGYGYTF. In DNA form, the CDR3 reads TGTGCCAGCAGCGCCGCGGGTTATGGCTACACCTTC. The chain recombines TRBV7-9 with TRBJ1-2; unclear D gene. In germline, CDR1 is SEHNR, CDR2 FQNEAQ (reference sequence). With 5 bases removed from V and 5 bases from J, the gap between germline ends came to 9 bases. CDR3 length: 12 residues. The full variable domain, with the rest looked up from reference TRBV7-9 and TRBJ1-2, is DTGVSQNPRHKITKRGQNVTFRCDPISEHNRLYWYRQTLGQGPEFLTYFQNEAQLEKSRLLSDRFSAERPKGSFSTLEIQRTEQGDSAMYLCASSAAGYGYTFGSGTRLTVV.